These T cell receptor beta chains were read from a single sample in a study of early T cells in non-severe SARS-CoV-2 infection. TCRdb called the 5' RACE reads again in MiXCR, with one record for every CDR3 protein. The profile shows 20,000 to 25,000 distinct CDR3 sequences, less than 6.5% of them singletons. The sample was whole blood. These receptors originate from an adult who was a healthcare worker with PCR-confirmed SARS-CoV-2 infection or an uninfected control (not recorded which). CDR3s include the opening cysteine and the closing phenylalanine or tryptophan. A D gene is named only where the DNA matches it firmly.

TRBV27	TRBJ2-1	TRBD2	CASTLGPAGVNEQFF
TRBV10-3	TRBJ1-2	NA	CATRMDSWDGYTF
TRBV4-1	TRBJ2-2	NA	CASSRGDTGELFF
TRBV3-1	TRBJ2-7	TRBD1	CASSQGTGISSYEQYF
TRBV6-1	TRBJ1-2	NA	CASTQRGQQNYGYTF
TRBV7-2	TRBJ2-5	NA	CASSPRHWFQETQYF
TRBV28	TRBJ1-1	NA	CASRAGGVDTEAFF
TRBV5-1	TRBJ2-2	TRBD2	CASSLAASGRAGELFF
TRBV12-3/TRBV12-4	TRBJ1-5	NA	CASRITGFGDQPQHF
TRBV15	TRBJ2-1	TRBD2	CATRILSGRASNEQFF
TRBV7-2	TRBJ1-1	NA	CASSFRWGGGEAFF